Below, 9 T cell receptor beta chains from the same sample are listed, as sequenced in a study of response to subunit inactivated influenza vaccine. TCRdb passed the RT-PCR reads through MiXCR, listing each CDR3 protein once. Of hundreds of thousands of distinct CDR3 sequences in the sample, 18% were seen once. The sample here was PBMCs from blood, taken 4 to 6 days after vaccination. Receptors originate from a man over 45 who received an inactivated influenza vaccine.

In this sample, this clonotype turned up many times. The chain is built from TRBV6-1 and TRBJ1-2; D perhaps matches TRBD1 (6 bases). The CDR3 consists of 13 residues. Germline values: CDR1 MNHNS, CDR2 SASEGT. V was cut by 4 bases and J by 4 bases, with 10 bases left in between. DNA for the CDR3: TGTGCCAGCAGTGGCAGGGGTAGCTATGGCTACACCTTC. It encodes CASSGRGSYGYTF.

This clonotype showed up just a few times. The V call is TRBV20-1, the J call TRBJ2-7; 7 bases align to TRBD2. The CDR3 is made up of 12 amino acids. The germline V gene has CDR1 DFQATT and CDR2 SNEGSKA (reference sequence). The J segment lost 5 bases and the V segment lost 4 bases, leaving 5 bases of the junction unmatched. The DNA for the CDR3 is TGCAGTGCTATGGCGGGAGTACACGAGCAGTACTTC. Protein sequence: CSAMAGVHEQYF.

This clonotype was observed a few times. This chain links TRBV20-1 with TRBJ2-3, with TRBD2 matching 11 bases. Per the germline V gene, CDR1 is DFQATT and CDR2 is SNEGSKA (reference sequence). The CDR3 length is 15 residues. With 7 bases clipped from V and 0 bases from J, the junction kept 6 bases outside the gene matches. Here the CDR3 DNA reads TGCAGTGTAATAGCGGGGGGGCGTAGCACAGATACGCAGTATTTT. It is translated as CSVIAGGRSTDTQYF.

DNA for the CDR3: TGTGCCAGCAGCTTAGCAGTGACAGGGGGCTACGAGCAGTACTTC. Translation gives CASSLAVTGGYEQYF. The V call is TRBV7-2, the J call TRBJ2-7; 9 nucleotides match TRBD1. CDR3 size: 15 residues. V gave up 0 bases and J gave up 3 bases; unmatched junction bases: 3. Germline V gene lookup returns CDR1 SGHTA and CDR2 FQGNSA.

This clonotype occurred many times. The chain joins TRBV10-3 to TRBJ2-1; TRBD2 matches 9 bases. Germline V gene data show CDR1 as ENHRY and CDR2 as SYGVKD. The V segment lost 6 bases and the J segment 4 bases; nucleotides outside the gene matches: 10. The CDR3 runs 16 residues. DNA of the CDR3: TGTGCCATCAGCAAAGTAGCGGGAGCGACATACAATGAGCAGTTCTTC. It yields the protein CAISKVAGATYNEQFF.

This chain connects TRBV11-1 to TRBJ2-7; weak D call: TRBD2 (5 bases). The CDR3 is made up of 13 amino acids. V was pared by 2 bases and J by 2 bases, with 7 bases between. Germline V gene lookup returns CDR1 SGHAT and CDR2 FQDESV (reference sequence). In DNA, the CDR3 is TGTGCCAGCAGCTTACGGAGGACCTACGAGCAGTACTTC. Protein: CASSLRRTYEQYF. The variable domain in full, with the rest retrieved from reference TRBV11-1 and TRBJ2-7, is EAEVAQSPRYKITEKSQAVAFWCDPISGHATLYWYRQILGQGPELLVQFQDESVVDDSQLPKDRFSAERLKGVDSTLKIQPAELGDSAMYLCASSLRRTYEQYFGPGTRLTVT.

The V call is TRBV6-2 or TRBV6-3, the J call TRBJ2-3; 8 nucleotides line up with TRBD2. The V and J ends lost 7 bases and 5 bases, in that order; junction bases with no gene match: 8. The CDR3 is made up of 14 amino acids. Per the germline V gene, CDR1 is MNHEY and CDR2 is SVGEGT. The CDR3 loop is CASTRTSRIDTQYF. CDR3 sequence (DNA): TGTGCCAGCACCCGGACTAGCAGGATAGATACGCAGTATTTT.

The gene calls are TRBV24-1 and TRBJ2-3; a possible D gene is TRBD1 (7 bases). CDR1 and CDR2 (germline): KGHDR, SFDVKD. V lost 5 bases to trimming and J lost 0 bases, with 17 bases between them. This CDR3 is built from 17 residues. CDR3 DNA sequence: TGTGCCACCAGTGCCCCGGCGGGACAGAAGAGCACAGATACGCAGTATTTT. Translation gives CATSAPAGQKSTDTQYF.

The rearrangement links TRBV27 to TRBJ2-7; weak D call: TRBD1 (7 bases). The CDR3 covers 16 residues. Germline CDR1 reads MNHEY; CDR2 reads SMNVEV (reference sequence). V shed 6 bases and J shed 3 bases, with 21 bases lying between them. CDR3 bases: TGTGCCAGCAGCGAGGGGGGCCAGGGGGACGTCTACGAGCAGTACTTC. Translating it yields CASSEGGQGDVYEQYF.